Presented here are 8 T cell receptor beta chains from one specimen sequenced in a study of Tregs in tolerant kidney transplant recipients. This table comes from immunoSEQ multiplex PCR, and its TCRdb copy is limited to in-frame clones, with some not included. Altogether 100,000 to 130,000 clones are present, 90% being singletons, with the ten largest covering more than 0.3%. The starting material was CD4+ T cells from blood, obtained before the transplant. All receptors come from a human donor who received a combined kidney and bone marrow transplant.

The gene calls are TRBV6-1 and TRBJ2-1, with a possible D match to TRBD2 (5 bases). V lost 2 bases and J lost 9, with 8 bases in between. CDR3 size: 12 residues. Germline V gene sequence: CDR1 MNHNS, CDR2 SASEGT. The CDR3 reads CASSELDFEQFF. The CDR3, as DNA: TGTGCCAGCAGTGAACTGGACTTTGAGCAGTTCTTC.

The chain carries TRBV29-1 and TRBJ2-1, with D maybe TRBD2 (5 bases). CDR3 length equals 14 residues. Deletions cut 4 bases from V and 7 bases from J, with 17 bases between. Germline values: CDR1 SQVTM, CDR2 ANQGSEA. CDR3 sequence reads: CSVGEGVAGNEQFF. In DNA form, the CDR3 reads TGCAGCGTTGGAGAGGGTGTTGCGGGTAATGAGCAGTTCTTC.

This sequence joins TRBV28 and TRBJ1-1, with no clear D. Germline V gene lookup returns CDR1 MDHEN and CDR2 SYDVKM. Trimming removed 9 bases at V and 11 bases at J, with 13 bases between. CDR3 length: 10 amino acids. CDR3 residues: CASGVGVAFF. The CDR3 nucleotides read TGTGCCAGTGGAGTCGGGGTGGCTTTCTTT.

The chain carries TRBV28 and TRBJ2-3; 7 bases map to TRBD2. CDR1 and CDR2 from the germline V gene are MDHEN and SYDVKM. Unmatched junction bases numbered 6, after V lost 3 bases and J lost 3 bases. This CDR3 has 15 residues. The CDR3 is CASSLRGFGTDTQYF. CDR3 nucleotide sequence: TGTGCCAGCAGTTTGCGGGGGTTTGGGACAGATACGCAGTATTTT.

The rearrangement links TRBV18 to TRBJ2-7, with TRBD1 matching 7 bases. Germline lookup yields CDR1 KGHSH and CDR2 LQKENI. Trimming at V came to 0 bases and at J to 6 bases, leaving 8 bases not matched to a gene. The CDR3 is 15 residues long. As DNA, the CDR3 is TGTGCCAGCTCACCACCCTACCGGGCAGGGGGCGAGCAGTACTTC. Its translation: CASSPPYRAGGEQYF.

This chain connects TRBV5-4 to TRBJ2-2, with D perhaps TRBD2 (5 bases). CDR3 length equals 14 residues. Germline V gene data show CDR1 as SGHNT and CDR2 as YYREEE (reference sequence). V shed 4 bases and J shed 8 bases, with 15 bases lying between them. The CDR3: CASSQLTRGGELFF. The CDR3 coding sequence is TGTGCCAGCAGCCAACTGACAAGAGGGGGGGAGCTGTTTTTT.

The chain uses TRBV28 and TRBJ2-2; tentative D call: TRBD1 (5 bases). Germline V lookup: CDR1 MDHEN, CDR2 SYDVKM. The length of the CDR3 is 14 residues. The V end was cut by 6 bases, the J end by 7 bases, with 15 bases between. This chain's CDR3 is CASRPPQGVGELFF. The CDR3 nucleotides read TGTGCCAGCAGACCCCCGCAGGGCGTCGGGGAGCTGTTTTTT.

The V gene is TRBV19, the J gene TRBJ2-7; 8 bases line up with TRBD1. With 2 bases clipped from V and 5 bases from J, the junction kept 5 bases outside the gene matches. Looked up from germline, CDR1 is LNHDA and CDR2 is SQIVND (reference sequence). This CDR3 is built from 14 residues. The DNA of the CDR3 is TGTGCCAGTAGTATATCCCAGGGGGCAGACGAGCAGTACTTC. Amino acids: CASSISQGADEQYF.